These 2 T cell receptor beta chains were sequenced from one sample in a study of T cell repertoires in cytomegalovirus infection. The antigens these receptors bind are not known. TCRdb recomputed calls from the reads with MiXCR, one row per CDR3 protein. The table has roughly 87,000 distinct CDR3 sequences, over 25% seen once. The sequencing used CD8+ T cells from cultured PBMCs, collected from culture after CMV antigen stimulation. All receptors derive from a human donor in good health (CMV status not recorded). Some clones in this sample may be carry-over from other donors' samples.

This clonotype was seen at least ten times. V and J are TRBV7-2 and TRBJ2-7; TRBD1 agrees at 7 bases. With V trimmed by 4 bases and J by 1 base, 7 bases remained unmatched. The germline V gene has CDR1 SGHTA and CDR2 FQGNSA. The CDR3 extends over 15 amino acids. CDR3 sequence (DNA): TGTGCCAGCAGCTCTAGCAGGGACAGTTCCTACGAGCAGTACTTC. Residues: CASSSSRDSSYEQYF.

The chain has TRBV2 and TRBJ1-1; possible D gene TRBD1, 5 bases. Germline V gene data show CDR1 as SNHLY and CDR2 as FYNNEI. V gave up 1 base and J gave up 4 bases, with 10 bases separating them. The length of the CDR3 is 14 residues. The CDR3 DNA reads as TGTGCCAGCAGTGAAGGTCGGGGGGGCACTGAAGCTTTCTTT. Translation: CASSEGRGGTEAFF. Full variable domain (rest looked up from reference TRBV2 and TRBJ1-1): EPEVTQTPSHQVTQMGQEVILRCVPISNHLYFYWYRQILGQKVEFLVSFYNNEISEKSEIFDDQFSVERPDGSNFTLKIRSTKLEDSAMYFCASSEGRGGTEAFFGQGTRLTVV.